Shown below are 22 T cell receptor beta chains from a single sample sequenced in a study of T cell repertoires in cytomegalovirus infection. In TCRdb, the reads were re-called with MiXCR into one record per CDR3 protein. Of roughly 990,000 distinct CDR3 sequences listed, about a third were seen once; the top ten hold around an eighth. Their target antigens are unknown. Sequenced material: cultured CD8+ T cells from PBMCs, taken from culture after CMV antigen stimulation. Every receptor here comes from a human donor in good health (CMV status not recorded). Some clones in this sample may be carry-over from other donors' samples.

In the case of this clonotype: A junction boundary mismatches the germline segment, possibly from a read error. V is TRBV7-4 and J is TRBJ2-3; 8 bases line up with TRBD2. In germline, CDR1 is SGHVT, CDR2 SQSDAQ. The CDR3 contains 15 residues. CDR3 amino acids: CASSLTSAGPDTRYF. CDR3 coding DNA: TGTGCCAGCAGCTTGACTAGCGCGGGTCCAGATACGCGGTATTTT.

V usage is TRBV19 and J usage is TRBJ1-5; D gene uncertain. V shed 2 bases and J shed 4 bases, with 18 bases lying between them. The CDR3 covers 17 residues. CDR1 and CDR2 (germline): LNHDA, SQIVND (reference sequence). The CDR3 is CASSIPPTRPLNQPQHF. The CDR3 nucleotides read TGTGCCAGTAGTATACCCCCGACCCGACCATTAAATCAGCCCCAGCATTTT.

The chain couples TRBV14 to TRBJ2-7; D may be TRBD2 (5 bases). CDR1 and CDR2 (germline): SGHDN, FVKESK. Trimming shortened V by 5 bases and J by 3 bases, and 26 bases separated the two germline ends. The CDR3 totals 18 residues. This chain's CDR3 is CASSADNPEVGLRYEQYF. The CDR3 DNA is TGTGCCAGCAGCGCGGATAACCCGGAGGTAGGGCTCCGCTACGAGCAGTACTTC.

J is TRBJ2-2 and V is TRBV6-5, with D hard to call. The length of the CDR3 is 12 residues. The germline V gene encodes CDR1 MNHEY and CDR2 SVGAGI. V dropped 5 bases and J dropped 6 bases, with 7 bases sitting between them. Here the CDR3 DNA reads TGTGCCAGCAGTAACAATCCCGGGGAGCTGTTTTTT. This encodes CASSNNPGELFF.

This clonotype turned up a few times. The CDR3 bases are TGTGCCAGCAGCTTAAGAGGGGACAGTTACAATTCACCCCTCCACTTT. Translation gives CASSLRGDSYNSPLHF. The chain recombines TRBV7-9 with TRBJ1-6; 7 bases map to TRBD1. This CDR3 comprises 16 residues. Germline V gene sequence: CDR1 SEHNR, CDR2 FQNEAQ (reference sequence). The J segment lost 7 bases and the V segment lost 2 bases, leaving 8 bases of the junction unmatched. The full variable domain, completed using reference TRBV7-9 and TRBJ1-6, is DTGVSQNPRHKITKRGQNVTFRCDPISEHNRLYWYRQTLGQGPEFLTYFQNEAQLEKSRLLSDRFSAERPKGSFSTLEIQRTEQGDSAMYLCASSLRGDSYNSPLHFGNGTRLTVT.

V is TRBV10-3 and J is TRBJ2-7; 8 nucleotides align to TRBD1. This CDR3 is 14 amino acids long. Per the germline V gene, CDR1 is ENHRY and CDR2 is SYGVKD. The V and J ends lost 6 bases and 0 bases, in that order; junction bases with no gene match: 4. The chain's CDR3 is CAIRDREDSYEQYF. DNA for the CDR3: TGTGCCATCAGGGACAGGGAGGACTCCTACGAGCAGTACTTC.

The chain has TRBV20-1 and TRBJ2-1; 10 bases are a match to TRBD2. J lost 5 bases, V lost 5 bases, and 9 bases had no gene match. CDR1 is DFQATT and CDR2 is SNEGSKA in the germline V gene (reference sequence). The CDR3 length is 15 residues. The CDR3 protein is CSAPRGLAGDNEQFF. The CDR3 DNA follows: TGCAGTGCTCCCCGAGGGCTAGCGGGGGACAATGAGCAGTTCTTC.

This chain links TRBV28 with TRBJ1-2; possible D gene TRBD1, 5 bases. The germline CDR1 and CDR2 sequences are MDHEN and SYDVKM. The CDR3 consists of 18 residues. The V gene lost 4 bases and the J gene lost 4 bases, with 25 bases spanning the gap. CDR3 residues: CASSSRATGRIFGYGYTF. The CDR3 region has the DNA TGTGCCAGCAGTTCCCGTGCCACGGGACGGATCTTTGGCTATGGCTACACCTTC.

This chain uses TRBV28 with TRBJ1-5; no firm D call. The V and J ends lost 2 bases and 9 bases respectively, with 11 bases between them. Germline V gene data show CDR1 as MDHEN and CDR2 as SYDVKM. There are 13 residues in the CDR3. CDR3 loop: CASSLDSRRPQHF. CDR3 coding DNA: TGTGCCAGCAGTTTAGATAGCCGAAGGCCCCAGCATTTT.

On this clonotype: A much larger clone differs by one base, so this may be a read error. V is TRBV12-3 or TRBV12-4 and J is TRBJ2-1, with 9 bases lining up with TRBD2. CDR3 length equals 17 residues. Trimming at V came to 3 bases and at J to 3 bases, leaving 9 bases not matched to a gene. Here the CDR3 DNA reads TGTGCCAGCAGTTTTATGAGCGGGGGGCCCTTCTACAATGAGCAGTTCTTC. It codes for CASSFMSGGPFYNEQFF.

This clonotype was detected ten times or more. The chain combines TRBV7-9 with TRBJ1-1; the D gene is possibly TRBD1 (5 bases). Germline-derived CDR1 and CDR2 are SEHNR and FQNEAQ (reference sequence). Trimming shortened V by 8 bases and J by 1 base, and 11 bases separated the two germline ends. The CDR3 runs 13 residues. DNA for the CDR3: TGTGCCAGCGGTCGAACAGGGAACACTGAAGCTTTCTTT. Protein product: CASGRTGNTEAFF. The full variable domain, in which reference TRBV7-9 and TRBJ1-1 provide the parts outside the CDR3, is DTGVSQNPRHKITKRGQNVTFRCDPISEHNRLYWYRQTLGQGPEFLTYFQNEAQLEKSRLLSDRFSAERPKGSFSTLEIQRTEQGDSAMYLCASGRTGNTEAFFGQGTRLTVV.

V is TRBV6-4 and J is TRBJ2-6; 7 bases align to TRBD1. CDR3 length: 16 amino acids. Trimming took 5 bases from V and 3 from J; bases not matched to a gene: 7. Germline V gene data show CDR1 as MRHNA and CDR2 as SNTAGT. The CDR3 region has the DNA TGTGCCAGCAGTTACACCCAGGGGGATGGGGCCAACGTCCTGACTTTC. It translates to CASSYTQGDGANVLTF.

This clonotype has a count of ten or more. The rearrangement joins TRBV7-2 to TRBJ1-1; 9 bases agree with TRBD1. With V trimmed by 1 base and J by 1 base, 1 base remained unmatched. Looked up from germline, CDR1 is SGHTA and CDR2 is FQGNSA. CDR3 length: 15 amino acids. The CDR3 sequence is CASSLEGQGNTEAFF. In DNA, the CDR3 is TGTGCCAGCAGCTTAGAGGGACAGGGGAACACTGAAGCTTTCTTT.

The CDR3 is CASLSGLAQYF. CDR3 sequence (DNA): TGTGCTAGCCTCTCAGGGTTGGCCCAGTACTTC. The chain carries TRBV7-7 and TRBJ2-5, with D possibly matching TRBD1 (5 bases). Germline CDR1 reads SSHAT; CDR2 reads FNYEAQ (reference sequence). The CDR3 covers 11 residues. The whole variable domain, remainder taken from reference TRBV7-7 and TRBJ2-5, is GAGVSQSPRYKVTKRGQDVTLRCDPISSHATLYWYQQALGQGPEFLTYFNYEAQPDKSGLPSDRFSAERPEGSISTLTIQRTEQRDSAMYRCASLSGLAQYFGPGTRLLVL.

This clonotype was counted a few times. The V gene is TRBV5-1, the J gene TRBJ1-2; D is undetermined. Trimming removed 4 bases at V and 6 bases at J, with 13 bases between. The CDR3 covers 13 residues. The germline V gene encodes CDR1 SGHRS and CDR2 YFSETQ. In DNA, the CDR3 is TGCGCCAGCAGCCCCCCGAGAGCGGATGGCTACACCTTC. This sequence encodes CASSPPRADGYTF.

This clonotype was recorded a few times. This chain joins TRBV7-9 and TRBJ2-7; 10 nucleotides agree with TRBD1. V lost 4 bases and J lost 1; bases outside the gene matches: 4. Per germline, CDR1 SEHNR and CDR2 FQNEAQ (reference sequence). This CDR3 comprises 15 residues. Here the CDR3 DNA reads TGTGCCAGCAGCTGGACAGGGGGAAGGTCCTACGAGCAGTACGTC. It translates to CASSWTGGRSYEQYV.

Of note for this clonotype: One end of the junction does not line up with germline, which may come from a read error. J is TRBJ2-2 and V is TRBV4-1, with D perhaps matching TRBD1 (6 bases). CDR3 length: 16 residues. CDR1 is MGHRA, CDR2 YSYEKL, per germline. The CDR3 here is CANSPRTGMGTGELFF. CDR3 DNA sequence: TGCGCCAACAGCCCTAGAACAGGGATGGGGACCGGGGAGCTGTTTTTT.

About this clonotype: A junction boundary mismatches the germline segment, possibly from a read error. The rearrangement links TRBV7-9 to TRBJ2-2, with D possibly TRBD1 on 6 matching bases. The CDR3 is made up of 12 amino acids. The germline CDR1 and CDR2 sequences are SEHNR and FQNEAQ (reference sequence). CDR3 nucleotides: TGTGTCAGCAGCGCCGGGACAGGGGAGCTGTTTTTT. It specifies CVSSAGTGELFF.

There are many counts of this clonotype. This sequence joins TRBV7-2 and TRBJ2-7; D is possibly TRBD1 (6 bases). Germline V CDR1 and CDR2: SGHTA, FQGNSA. The CDR3 spans 17 residues. V was shortened by 5 bases and J by 3 bases, with 23 bases between the two germline ends. DNA of the CDR3: TGTGCCAGCAGCACTCGCCGGGACACAATTCTGTACTACGAGCAGTACGTC. As protein: CASSTRRDTILYYEQYV.

This clonotype was detected once. The chain employs TRBV5-1 and TRBJ1-5; D gene unclear. V was pared by 0 bases and J by 7 bases, with 14 bases between. The CDR3 length is 15 residues. The germline CDR1 and CDR2 sequences are SGHRS and YFSETQ. CDR3 loop: CASSLVDGAGQPQHF. The CDR3 DNA is TGCGCCAGCAGCTTGGTGGACGGTGCCGGGCAGCCCCAGCATTTT.

There are many counts of this clonotype. The V call is TRBV7-9, the J call TRBJ1-4, with D possibly TRBD1 on 5 matching bases. This CDR3 has 16 amino acids. The V and J ends lost 5 bases and 6 bases respectively, with 19 bases between them. The germline V gene has CDR1 SEHNR and CDR2 FQNEAQ (reference sequence). CDR3 sequence (DNA): TGTGCCAGCAGCCCCCGGGACTTAAAGGGGCATGAAAAACTGTTTTTT. Translation gives CASSPRDLKGHEKLFF.

This sequence joins TRBV7-9 and TRBJ2-5; 7 bases are a match to TRBD2. CDR3 length equals 15 residues. From germline, CDR1 is SEHNR and CDR2 FQNEAQ (reference sequence). V gave up 10 bases and J gave up 5 bases; unmatched junction bases: 16. CDR3 bases: TGTGCCATCTCCCCGAGGGCTAGCGGAGGGGAGACCCAGTACTTC. Its translation is CAISPRASGGETQYF.